Listed below are T cell receptor beta chains from one sample, sequenced in a study of blood T cells in healthy people across ages. One entry per CDR3 protein results from TCRdb running MiXCR on the 5' RACE reads. The repertoire includes approximately 820,000 distinct CDR3 sequences, 40% to 50% of them detected once, and approximately 19% sits in the top ten. The source material was blood. These receptors came from a man in his 60s in good health. Each CDR3 is given with its conserved first and last residue. Not every row has a clone size; where given, it reads once, few, many or a size class.

CDR3 protein: CAISRGGQGQETQYF
clone size: few
V gene: TRBV10-3

CDR3 protein: CASSHTRWGLISYEQYF
clone size: NA
V gene: TRBV7-8

CDR3 protein: CASSRPEVPEAFF
clone size: NA
V gene: TRBV7-9

CDR3 protein: CASRTLEGTDTQYF
clone size: many
V gene: TRBV27

CDR3 protein: CASCQGTGYEQYF
clone size: few
V gene: TRBV7-2

CDR3 protein: CASSPQTGPNEQFF
clone size: few
V gene: TRBV18

CDR3 protein: CASSDRTGDTEAFF
clone size: NA
V gene: TRBV5-1

CDR3 protein: CSASGQGNYEQYF
clone size: NA
V gene: TRBV20-1

CDR3 protein: CASSQVGQGAHNEQFF
clone size: NA
V gene: TRBV4-3

CDR3 protein: CSARRDRGLEQYF
clone size: few
V gene: TRBV20-1

CDR3 protein: CASSERGTFYNEQFF
clone size: NA
V gene: TRBV6-4

CDR3 protein: CSARDGDRSNTEAFF
clone size: few
V gene: TRBV20-1

CDR3 protein: CAIQLHGDGGYTF
clone size: few
V gene: TRBV7-9

CDR3 protein: CASSLSYRQGYTF
clone size: NA
V gene: TRBV28

CDR3 protein: CSASPLGDDGEQYF
clone size: NA
V gene: TRBV20-1

CDR3 protein: CASIQDRRELTYEQYF
clone size: NA
V gene: TRBV10-2

CDR3 protein: CASSQDRSESTDTQYF
clone size: NA
V gene: TRBV4-2

CDR3 protein: CASSPGINEKLFF
clone size: NA
V gene: TRBV5-1

CDR3 protein: CSASFRKAFF
clone size: NA
V gene: TRBV20-1

CDR3 protein: CASSRQALSYEQYF
clone size: once
V gene: TRBV5-6

CDR3 protein: CSARDSPDTEAFF
clone size: NA
V gene: TRBV20-1

CDR3 protein: CACRGSDTQYF
clone size: NA
V gene: TRBV25-1

CDR3 protein: CASRRGATYEQFF
clone size: few
V gene: TRBV6-5

CDR3 protein: CSARAPAVPTQYF
clone size: few
V gene: TRBV20-1

CDR3 protein: CASSPEGAGYNEQFF
clone size: few
V gene: TRBV7-8

CDR3 protein: CATGRDSAYGYTF
clone size: few
V gene: TRBV6-2/TRBV6-3

CDR3 protein: CCARDWNSPLHF
clone size: NA
V gene: TRBV20-1

CDR3 protein: CASSPETGWYGYTF
clone size: NA
V gene: TRBV7-8

CDR3 protein: CASSPARRIQETQYF
clone size: few
V gene: TRBV6-6

CDR3 protein: CASSQGLKDTQYF
clone size: few
V gene: TRBV4-2

CDR3 protein: CASSLQIGIAVGANVLTF
clone size: NA
V gene: TRBV7-2

CDR3 protein: CASRFGGVNRASGGRRTDTQYF
clone size: few
V gene: TRBV11-2

CDR3 protein: CASSLAGTSGGTDTQYF
clone size: NA
V gene: TRBV7-2